The 30 T cell receptor beta chains in this list originate from one sample, sequenced in a study of blood T cell repertoires in COVID-19. Only in-frame clones appear in the TCRdb table, and some are missing; sequencing was by immunoSEQ multiplex PCR. In the table there are roughly 250,000 clones, 82% of which are singletons. The sequencing input was peripheral blood. The source is a woman aged 80 or older with active or convalescent COVID-19.

The rearrangement links TRBV5-1 to TRBJ1-1; the D is unclear. V gave up 6 bases and J gave up 7 bases, with 22 bases separating them. The CDR3 extends over 15 amino acids. Germline CDR1 is SGHRS and CDR2 is YFSETQ. The CDR3 loop is CASTNSTGVRIEAFF. The CDR3 nucleotides read TGCGCCAGCACGAACTCAACCGGGGTTAGAATTGAAGCTTTCTTT.

The chain recombines TRBV12-3 or TRBV12-4 with TRBJ1-2, with D unresolved. Trimming took off 4 bases at V and 5 bases at J, with 8 bases between the two ends. This CDR3 has 12 residues. The DNA of the CDR3 is TGTGCCAGCAGTTACTTAGAGTATGGCTACACCTTC. Translating it yields CASSYLEYGYTF.

The J gene is TRBJ1-1, the V gene TRBV10-2, with a tentative D call TRBD1 (5 bases). CDR1 is WSHSY and CDR2 is SAAADI in the germline V gene. V was shortened by 0 bases and J by 4 bases, with 15 bases between the two germline ends. CDR3 length: 16 amino acids. CDR3 sequence: CASSESTPWGVTEAFF. CDR3 in DNA: TGCGCCAGCAGTGAGTCGACACCCTGGGGGGTCACTGAAGCTTTCTTT.

V is TRBV11-2 and J is TRBJ1-4, with D hard to call. Looked up from germline, CDR1 is SGHAT and CDR2 is FQNNGV. The CDR3 length is 16 residues. V shed 0 bases and J shed 0 bases, with 8 bases lying between them. The CDR3 region is CASSLDFTTTNEKLFF. The CDR3 DNA is TGTGCCAGCAGCTTAGATTTCACAACAACTAATGAAAAACTGTTTTTT. Together with reference TRBV11-2 and TRBJ1-4, the CDR3 gives the full variable domain: EAGVAQSPRYKIIEKRQSVAFWCNPISGHATLYWYQQILGQGPKLLIQFQNNGVVDDSQLPKDRFSAERLKGVDSTLKIQPAKLEDSAVYLCASSLDFTTTNEKLFFGSGTQLSVL.

V usage is TRBV27 and J usage is TRBJ2-2, with 7 bases fitting TRBD1. From germline, CDR1 is MNHEY and CDR2 SMNVEV (reference sequence). The CDR3 loop spans 16 amino acids. The V gene end was trimmed by 7 bases and the J gene end by 0 bases; junction bases not matched to a gene: 8. Here the CDR3 reads CASTRRQGSNTGELFF. CDR3 in DNA: TGTGCCAGCACTCGGAGACAGGGATCGAACACCGGGGAGCTGTTTTTT.

J is TRBJ1-2 and V is TRBV2; possibly TRBD1 for D (6 bases). CDR1 is SNHLY and CDR2 is FYNNEI in the germline V gene. The V and J ends lost 3 bases and 3 bases respectively, with 11 bases between them. The CDR3 is 14 amino acids. Here the CDR3 reads CASSESQGHYGYTF. The CDR3 region has the DNA TGTGCCAGCAGTGAGTCGCAGGGGCACTATGGCTACACCTTC. Based on the CDR3 plus reference TRBV2 and TRBJ1-2, the full variable domain is EPEVTQTPSHQVTQMGQEVILRCVPISNHLYFYWYRQILGQKVEFLVSFYNNEISEKSEIFDDQFSVERPDGSNFTLKIRSTKLEDSAMYFCASSESQGHYGYTFGSGTRLTVV.

This chain joins TRBV4-2 and TRBJ2-3; TRBD2 matches at 14 bases. Germline lookup yields CDR1 LGHNA and CDR2 YNFKEQ. The CDR3 length is 17 residues. V lost 4 bases and J lost 1; bases outside the gene matches: 4. The CDR3 DNA reads TGTGCCAGCAGCCCGGGACTAGCGGGGGCTGGCACAGATACGCAGTATTTT. Amino acids: CASSPGLAGAGTDTQYF.

This chain connects TRBV9 to TRBJ1-3; TRBD1 matches at 8 bases. The CDR3 has 16 residues. Trimming cost V 0 bases and J 0 bases; bases outside gene matches: 2. The germline V gene encodes CDR1 SGDLS and CDR2 YYNGEE. This chain's CDR3 is CASSVDRGSSGNTIYF. The CDR3 DNA reads TGTGCCAGCAGCGTAGACAGGGGGAGCTCTGGAAACACCATATATTTT.

The CDR3 bases are TGTGCCAGCAGCTTAGTAGGGGCGTACACCGGGGAGCTGTTTTTT. Protein product: CASSLVGAYTGELFF. V gene TRBV11-2 combines with J gene TRBJ2-2; D may be TRBD1 (5 bases). This CDR3 has 15 residues. Germline assignment: CDR1 SGHAT and CDR2 FQNNGV. Trimming removed 1 base at V and 3 bases at J, with 9 bases between.

The rearrangement joins TRBV28 to TRBJ1-2; 9 positions agree with TRBD1. V shed 9 bases, J shed 3 bases, and the junction held 5 bases outside the gene matches. CDR1 and CDR2 from the germline V gene are MDHEN and SYDVKM. The CDR3 covers 13 residues. The CDR3 is CASTTGGDYGYTF. For the CDR3, the DNA is TGTGCCAGTACGACAGGGGGGGACTATGGCTACACCTTC.

The chain uses TRBV27 and TRBJ1-2; 10 nucleotides match TRBD1. The CDR3 loop spans 14 amino acids. Germline V gene lookup returns CDR1 MNHEY and CDR2 SMNVEV (reference sequence). V shed 5 bases and J 3 bases; nucleotides not matched to a gene: 3. Written as DNA, the CDR3 is TGTGCCAGCAGTGCGGACAGGGGGGACTATGGCTACACCTTC. It is translated as CASSADRGDYGYTF.

This chain uses TRBV29-1 with TRBJ1-1, with 9 bases that match TRBD1. J lost 4 bases, V lost 7 bases, and 1 base had no gene match. This CDR3 has 11 amino acids. Germline V gene data show CDR1 as SQVTM and CDR2 as ANQGSEA. CDR3 in amino acids: CSADRGTEAFF. CDR3 in DNA: TGCAGCGCGGACAGGGGCACTGAAGCTTTCTTT.

V is TRBV5-5 and J is TRBJ2-5, with D possibly being TRBD2 (5 bases). CDR3 size: 14 residues. Per the germline V gene, CDR1 is SGHKS and CDR2 is YYEKEE (reference sequence). Deletions cut 0 bases from V and 2 bases from J, with 8 bases between. The CDR3 region has the DNA TGTGCCAGCAGCTTGGTCCGGGGACAAGAGACCCAGTACTTC. Translating it yields CASSLVRGQETQYF.

The rearrangement joins TRBV19 to TRBJ2-3; D is unclear. This CDR3 contains 18 residues. The germline CDR1 and CDR2 sequences are LNHDA and SQIVND (reference sequence). Trimming took off 4 bases at V and 4 bases at J, with 24 bases between the two ends. For the CDR3, the DNA is TGTGCCAGTAGTACCGTCCCGCCCGGGTCGGTCAGCCCAGATACGCAGTATTTT. This gives the protein CASSTVPPGSVSPDTQYF.

This rearrangement joins TRBV28 to TRBJ2-2; maybe TRBD1 (6 bases). V was clipped by 10 bases and J by 1 base, with 13 bases between them. The germline V gene has CDR1 MDHEN and CDR2 SYDVKM. The CDR3 loop spans 14 amino acids. This CDR3 is CAIRWGQNTGELFF. The CDR3 DNA reads TGTGCCATCAGGTGGGGGCAGAACACCGGGGAGCTGTTTTTT.

V is TRBV2 and J is TRBJ2-5; D is ambiguous. Trimming shortened V by 6 bases and J by 5 bases, and 10 bases separated the two germline ends. Germline loops: CDR1 SNHLY, CDR2 FYNNEI. The CDR3 consists of 12 residues. Here the CDR3 reads CASSENRETQYF. The CDR3 DNA reads TGTGCCAGCAGCGAAAATCGGGAGACCCAGTACTTC. The whole variable domain, remainder taken from reference TRBV2 and TRBJ2-5, is EPEVTQTPSHQVTQMGQEVILRCVPISNHLYFYWYRQILGQKVEFLVSFYNNEISEKSEIFDDQFSVERPDGSNFTLKIRSTKLEDSAMYFCASSENRETQYFGPGTRLLVL.

The chain couples TRBV6-5 to TRBJ2-7; 7 bases agree with TRBD1. There are 12 residues in the CDR3. Trimming took 8 bases from V and 1 from J; bases not matched to a gene: 2. Germline values: CDR1 MNHEY, CDR2 SVGAGI. CDR3 in amino acids: CASQQGSYEQYF. The CDR3 nucleotides are TGTGCCAGCCAACAGGGGTCCTACGAGCAGTACTTC.

This chain joins TRBV27 and TRBJ2-7; D may be TRBD2 (5 bases). The CDR3 is made up of 15 amino acids. The V end lost 6 bases, the J end lost 7 bases, and 22 bases lay between the germline ends. The germline V gene has CDR1 MNHEY and CDR2 SMNVEV (reference sequence). CDR3 DNA sequence: TGTGCCAGCAGACCCCCCCAACGGGATGGTGGAGAGCAGTACTTC. Translating gives CASRPPQRDGGEQYF.

The chain employs TRBV10-1 and TRBJ2-3; D ambiguous. Trimming cost V 2 bases and J 1 base, with 4 bases left between them. The germline CDR1 and CDR2 sequences are WNHNN and SYGVQD (reference sequence). CDR3 length: 13 residues. CDR3 loop: CASSEAGTDTQYF. CDR3 nucleotide sequence: TGCGCCAGCAGTGAGGCAGGCACAGATACGCAGTATTTT.

The table lists this clone with a count of one. V and J are TRBV6-5 and TRBJ1-2, with 9 positions matching TRBD1. This CDR3 has 15 residues. J gave up 4 bases and V 6 bases, and 9 bases lay outside the gene matches. Germline lookup yields CDR1 MNHEY and CDR2 SVGAGI. The CDR3 sequence: CASSPTPGQGYGYTF. CDR3 bases: TGTGCCAGCAGCCCGACCCCGGGACAGGGCTATGGCTACACCTTC.

The chain links TRBV29-1 to TRBJ1-1; TRBD1 aligns across 9 bases. Germline lookup yields CDR1 SQVTM and CDR2 ANQGSEA. V shed 5 bases, J shed 0 bases, and the junction held 13 bases outside the gene matches. The CDR3 runs 17 residues. The CDR3 DNA follows: TGCAGCGTTCACTTACTTGGGACAGGGAAGGTGAACACTGAAGCTTTCTTT. As protein: CSVHLLGTGKVNTEAFF.

This chain uses TRBV19 with TRBJ2-3, with D tentatively TRBD1 (6 bases). The CDR3 consists of 13 residues. Looked up from germline, CDR1 is LNHDA and CDR2 is SQIVND (reference sequence). V gave up 3 bases and J gave up 4 bases, with 8 bases separating them. In nucleotides, the CDR3 is TGTGCCAGTAGTATTAACAGGGCAGATACGCAGTATTTT. Amino acid sequence: CASSINRADTQYF.

V is TRBV4-1 and J is TRBJ1-1; 7 bases match TRBD1. The CDR3 spans 16 residues. CDR1 is MGHRA, CDR2 YSYEKL, per germline. The V gene end was trimmed by 1 base and the J gene end by 5 bases; junction bases not matched to a gene: 10. The CDR3, as DNA: TGCGCCAGCAGCCAAGCAACCTCACAGGGGCGGACTGAAGCTTTCTTT. Amino acids: CASSQATSQGRTEAFF.

The rearrangement links TRBV9 to TRBJ1-1; 7 bases are shared with TRBD1. The CDR3 has 15 amino acids. Germline trimming cut 3 bases from V and 0 bases from J; bases unmatched to any gene: 5. Looked up from germline, CDR1 is SGDLS and CDR2 is YYNGEE. The CDR3 is CASSAQTGMNTEAFF. CDR3 nucleotide sequence: TGTGCCAGCAGCGCCCAGACAGGGATGAACACTGAAGCTTTCTTT.

This clone was found a few times. V and J are TRBV30 and TRBJ1-2; 12 bases are shared with TRBD1. The CDR3 has 13 amino acids. Germline-derived CDR1 and CDR2 are GTSNPN and SVGIG (reference sequence). V shed 5 bases and J 6 bases; nucleotides not matched to a gene: 4. CDR3: CAWGTGGANGYTF. In DNA form, the CDR3 reads TGTGCCTGGGGGACAGGGGGCGCGAATGGCTACACCTTC.

V is TRBV24-1 and J is TRBJ2-3; no firm D call. Trimming pared 0 bases from V and 7 bases from J, leaving 10 bases between. CDR1 is KGHDR, CDR2 SFDVKD, per germline. CDR3 length equals 14 residues. This chain's CDR3 is CATSDLMSSHTQYF. DNA of the CDR3: TGTGCCACCAGTGATTTGATGTCGAGCCATACGCAGTATTTT.

The chain links TRBV10-3 to TRBJ1-4; D may be TRBD1 (5 bases). The ends were cut back, 8 bases at V and 3 bases at J, with 16 bases in the middle. This CDR3 contains 15 residues. Germline lookup yields CDR1 ENHRY and CDR2 SYGVKD. The CDR3 DNA reads as TGTGCCATCTCTGGCAGAGGAGGGGCTAATGAAAAACTGTTTTTT. Translation gives CAISGRGGANEKLFF.

The chain combines TRBV28 with TRBJ2-1; 11 bases fit TRBD1. This CDR3 has 15 residues. From germline, CDR1 is MDHEN and CDR2 SYDVKM. V dropped 5 bases and J dropped 8; count of bases not matched to a gene: 8. CDR3 loop: CASSLPWTGGYEQFF. Here the CDR3 DNA reads TGTGCCAGCAGTCTCCCCTGGACAGGGGGCTATGAGCAGTTCTTC.

Points on this clone: The same CDR3 arises from other DNA sequences in this sample as well. The gene calls are TRBV30 and TRBJ1-5, with a possible D match to TRBD1 (5 bases). CDR3 size: 13 residues. Germline CDR1 is GTSNPN and CDR2 is SVGIG (reference sequence). V was cut by 1 base and J by 5 bases, with 9 bases left in between. CDR3 amino acids: CAWSGQGDQPQHF. Written as DNA, the CDR3 is TGTGCCTGGAGTGGGCAGGGTGATCAGCCCCAGCATTTT. Supplemented by reference TRBV30 and TRBJ1-5, the full variable domain reads SQTIHQWPATLVQPVGSPLSLECTVEGTSNPNLYWYRQAAGRGLQLLFYSVGIGQISSEVPQNLSASRPQDRQFILSSKKLLLSDSGFYLCAWSGQGDQPQHFGDGTRLSIL.

The genes are TRBV6-6 and TRBJ1-1, with D hard to call. The length of the CDR3 is 13 residues. Germline assignment: CDR1 MNHNY and CDR2 SVGAGI (reference sequence). V lost 4 bases to trimming and J lost 8 bases, with 14 bases between them. The CDR3 DNA sequence: TGTGCCAGCAGTTCCACACATCTTACCGAAGCTTTCTTT. Protein product: CASSSTHLTEAFF.